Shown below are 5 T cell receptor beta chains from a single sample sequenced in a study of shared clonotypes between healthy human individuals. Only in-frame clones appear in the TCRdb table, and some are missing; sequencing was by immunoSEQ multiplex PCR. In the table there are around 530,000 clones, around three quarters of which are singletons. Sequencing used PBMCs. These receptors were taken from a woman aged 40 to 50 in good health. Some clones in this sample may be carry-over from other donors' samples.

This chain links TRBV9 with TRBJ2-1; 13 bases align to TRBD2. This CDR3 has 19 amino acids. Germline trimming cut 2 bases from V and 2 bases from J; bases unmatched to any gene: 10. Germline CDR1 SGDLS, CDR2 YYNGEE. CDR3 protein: CASSVATSGGNGPYNEQFF. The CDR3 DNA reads TGTGCCAGCAGCGTCGCGACTAGCGGGGGGAATGGCCCCTACAATGAGCAGTTCTTC.

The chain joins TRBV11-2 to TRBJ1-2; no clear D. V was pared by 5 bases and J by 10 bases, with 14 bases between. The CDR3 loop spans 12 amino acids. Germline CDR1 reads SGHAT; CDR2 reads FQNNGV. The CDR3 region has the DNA TGTGCCAGCAGCCAGCCGGGCCGTTCCTACACCTTC. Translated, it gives CASSQPGRSYTF.

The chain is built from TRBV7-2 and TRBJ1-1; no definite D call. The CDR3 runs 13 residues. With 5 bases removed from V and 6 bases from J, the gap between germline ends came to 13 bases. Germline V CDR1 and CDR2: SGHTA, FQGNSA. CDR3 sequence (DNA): TGTGCCAGCAGCAAAGGACCGCCGGCTGAAGCTTTCTTT. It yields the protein CASSKGPPAEAFF.

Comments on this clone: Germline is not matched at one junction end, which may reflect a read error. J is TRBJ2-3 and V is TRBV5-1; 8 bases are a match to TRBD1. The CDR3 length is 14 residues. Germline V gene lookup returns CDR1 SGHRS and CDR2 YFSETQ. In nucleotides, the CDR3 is TGCGCCAGCAGCTTTGGACAGGGACCAGATATGCAGTATTTT. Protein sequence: CASSFGQGPDMQYF.

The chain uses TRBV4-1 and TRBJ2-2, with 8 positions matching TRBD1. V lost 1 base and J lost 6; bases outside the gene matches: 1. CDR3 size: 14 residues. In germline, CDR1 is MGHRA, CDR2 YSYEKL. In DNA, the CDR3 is TGCGCCAGCAGCCAAGGACAGGGGTCCGGGGAGCTGTTTTTT. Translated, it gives CASSQGQGSGELFF.